Here is one T cell receptor beta chain with its context. Authors' methods: Amplification with reference gene primers provided the estimates of nucleated cell counts. Sequencing used immunoSEQ multiplex PCR; TCRdb keeps in-frame clones, though not all of them. V, J and clone size were drawn from that table, and D and trimming were deduced from the DNA. Of some 190,000 clones in the sample, 82% are singletons; the top ten hold roughly 8%. The data stem from a study of blood T cell repertoires in COVID-19. Overall study context: The study drew acute and convalescent COVID-19 samples from the United States, Italy and Spain. The cDNA or gDNA used as material had been derived from T cells, B-cell-depleted T cells, or PBMCs.

V was clipped by 7 bases and J by 4 bases; unmatched bases: 8. This CDR3 spans 15 amino acids. CDR1 MGHRA and CDR2 YSYEKL come from the germline V gene. Patients at the Seattle site were enrolled during active infection and followed longitudinally. Sequenced sample: peripheral blood. The chain joins TRBV4-1 to TRBJ2-1, with TRBD1 matching over 9 bases. The sequence came from a woman in her sixties with COVID-19, enrolled during active disease. CDR3 nucleotides: TGCGCCAGCACCCTAATGGGACAGGGTTACAATGAGCAGTTCTTC. Residues: CASTLMGQGYNEQFF.